This TCR beta chain was obtained from a study of shared clonotypes between healthy human individuals. Study summary: The donor pool was made up of two women and three men aged 18 to 49.

The assay was immunoSEQ multiplex PCR, and TCRdb's table has in-frame clones only and misses some. The sample yields about 300,000 clones, about 74% seen once. J gave up 0 bases and V 3 bases, and 13 bases lay outside the gene matches. CDR3 size: 18 residues. The V gene's germline CDR1 is MDHEN and CDR2 SYDVKM. Healthy HIV-negative adults with no recent acute infections or vaccinations were recruited as donors. The sequenced sample consisted of memory CD4+ T cells sorted from blood. Subset given: CD45RA-negative fraction. The TCR sequence derives from a man aged 25 to 45 in good health. The gene calls are TRBV28 and TRBJ2-7; 8 nucleotides match TRBD2. The CDR3 reads CASSFGPPPSGGSYEQYF. The CDR3 DNA follows: TGTGCCAGCAGTTTTGGGCCCCCTCCAAGCGGGGGCTCCTACGAGCAGTACTTC.